This entry is about one T cell receptor (beta chain). Rearranged V-D-J TRB sequences were amplified with a mixed TRB-A/B primer pool. TCRdb processed the multiplex PCR reads anew with MiXCR; each CDR3 protein has one entry. This sample yields roughly 1,800 distinct CDR3 sequences, of which 45% to 60% are seen a single time; roughly four fifths belongs to the top ten. This entry is derived from a study of T cell repertoires in aging, cancer and after chemotherapy. V was shortened by 6 bases and J by 10 bases, with 10 bases between the two germline ends. The CDR3 consists of 10 residues. Germline V CDR1 and CDR2: SQVTM, ANQGSEA. Amplification of TCR beta used genomic DNA extracted from peripheral blood.

The gene calls are TRBV29-1 and TRBJ2-1, with a weak D call TRBD2 (5 bases). The sample comprised blood. The receptor was derived from a human donor with a blood cancer. CDR3 loop: CSVADSEQFF. The CDR3 coding sequence is TGCAGCGTCGCGGACTCGGAGCAGTTCTTC.